A selection of T cell receptor beta chains follows, all from one sample in a study of T cells in localized non-small cell lung cancer. Using immunoSEQ multiplex PCR, the repertoire was profiled, and TCRdb retains in-frame clones only, with some absent. The table lists 20,000 to 25,000 clones, around 81% of them singletons. This specimen consisted of PBMCs, obtained before any cancer treatment. These receptors were obtained from a man aged 40 to 70 with stage II lung adenocarcinoma. The CDR3 runs from the conserved cysteine through the conserved F or W. The D gene is left open where the match is weak. A row's size may be missing; if present it is once, few, many or a size class.

D gene: .; CDR3 length: 16; J gene: TRBJ2-2; clone size: .; V gene: TRBV5-1; CDR3 DNA: TGCGCCAGCAGCTTGTCCGGGGGCGGTCGGGACGGGGAGCTGTTTTTT; CDR3 protein: CASSLSGGGRDGELFF
D gene: .; CDR3 length: 14; J gene: TRBJ2-1; clone size: .; V gene: TRBV11-2; CDR3 DNA: TGTGCCAGCAGCCTCTATGGATCCTACAATGAGCAGTTCTTC; CDR3 protein: CASSLYGSYNEQFF
D gene: .; CDR3 length: 13; J gene: TRBJ2-7; clone size: .; V gene: TRBV18; CDR3 DNA: TGTGCCAGCTCACCTACACTAATGGGAGAGCAGTACTTC; CDR3 protein: CASSPTLMGEQYF
D gene: .; CDR3 length: 14; J gene: TRBJ1-1; clone size: once; V gene: TRBV19; CDR3 DNA: TGTGCCACCATAGCCCCAGGGAGTCGAACTGAAGCTTTCTTT; CDR3 protein: CATIAPGSRTEAFF
D gene: TRBD1; CDR3 length: 14; J gene: TRBJ1-2; clone size: .; V gene: TRBV7-8; CDR3 DNA: TGTGCCAGCAGCTTAGCGGAGTGGGGACAGGACTACACCTTC; CDR3 protein: CASSLAEWGQDYTF
D gene: TRBD1; CDR3 length: 16; J gene: TRBJ1-1; clone size: .; V gene: TRBV7-2; CDR3 DNA: TGTGCCAGCAGCCCCGAGGACAGGGGCGAGAACACTGAAGCTTTCTTT; CDR3 protein: CASSPEDRGENTEAFF
D gene: TRBD1; CDR3 length: 15; J gene: TRBJ1-2; clone size: .; V gene: TRBV7-9; CDR3 DNA: TGTGCCAGCAGCGACAACCTTCAGGGGGCGGGTGGCTACACCTTC; CDR3 protein: CASSDNLQGAGGYTF
D gene: .; CDR3 length: 13; J gene: TRBJ1-5; clone size: .; V gene: TRBV7-8; CDR3 DNA: TGTGCCAGCAAGCGGGACCCTAATCAGCCCCAGCATTTT; CDR3 protein: CASKRDPNQPQHF
D gene: .; CDR3 length: 18; J gene: TRBJ2-1; clone size: .; V gene: TRBV5-1; CDR3 DNA: TGCGCCAGCAGCGTAAGCACAGGGGTCTCCGAACTCGGGGGTGAGCAGTTCTTC; CDR3 protein: CASSVSTGVSELGGEQFF
D gene: .; CDR3 length: 18; J gene: TRBJ1-4; clone size: .; V gene: TRBV7-3; CDR3 DNA: TGTGCCAGCAGCTCCTTAGCTTCTTGGCCAGCAACTAATGAAAAACTGTTTTTT; CDR3 protein: CASSSLASWPATNEKLFF
D gene: .; CDR3 length: 14; J gene: TRBJ2-1; clone size: .; V gene: TRBV27; CDR3 DNA: TGTGCCAGCTGGGCGGCCTCTGCCTACAATGAGCAGTTCTTC; CDR3 protein: CASWAASAYNEQFF
D gene: .; CDR3 length: 15; J gene: TRBJ1-2; clone size: .; V gene: TRBV30; CDR3 DNA: TGTGCCTGGAGTGTACAGCTGGGGGGGAGCGGTGGCTACACCTTC; CDR3 protein: CAWSVQLGGSGGYTF
D gene: TRBD2; CDR3 length: 15; J gene: TRBJ2-3; clone size: .; V gene: TRBV2; CDR3 DNA: TGTGCCAGCAGTGTGGGGACTAGCGGGGCAGATACGCAGTATTTT; CDR3 protein: CASSVGTSGADTQYF
D gene: .; CDR3 length: 15; J gene: TRBJ2-5; clone size: .; V gene: TRBV6-1; CDR3 DNA: TGTGCCAGCAGTGGCGACAGCTACATCCAAGAGACCCAGTACTTC; CDR3 protein: CASSGDSYIQETQYF
D gene: .; CDR3 length: 14; J gene: TRBJ1-1; clone size: .; V gene: TRBV25-1; CDR3 DNA: TGTGCCAACTGTCGGGACCAAACCACTGGTGAAGCTTTCTTT; CDR3 protein: CANCRDQTTGEAFF
D gene: .; CDR3 length: 11; J gene: TRBJ2-7; clone size: few; V gene: TRBV20-1; CDR3 DNA: TGCAGTGCTAGAGACGGCTTTGGGCAGTACTTC; CDR3 protein: CSARDGFGQYF
D gene: .; CDR3 length: 16; J gene: TRBJ1-3; clone size: .; V gene: TRBV7-8; CDR3 DNA: TGTGCCAGCAGCTGGGACGGGGTCAGCTCTGGAAACACCATATATTTT; CDR3 protein: CASSWDGVSSGNTIYF
D gene: TRBD1; CDR3 length: 16; J gene: TRBJ2-1; clone size: .; V gene: TRBV25-1; CDR3 DNA: TGTGCCAGCAGTGATTCCGACAGGGTGGGCTACAATGAGCAGTTCTTC; CDR3 protein: CASSDSDRVGYNEQFF
D gene: .; CDR3 length: 12; J gene: TRBJ1-2; clone size: .; V gene: TRBV30; CDR3 DNA: TGTGCCTGGAGTAGTCAGTCCTATGGCTACACCTTC; CDR3 protein: CAWSSQSYGYTF
D gene: .; CDR3 length: 13; J gene: TRBJ2-7; clone size: .; V gene: TRBV6-1; CDR3 DNA: TGTGCCAGCAGGGGCGGGGGCAGGCACGAGCAGTACTTC; CDR3 protein: CASRGGGRHEQYF
D gene: TRBD1; CDR3 length: 13; J gene: TRBJ2-3; clone size: few; V gene: TRBV7-3; CDR3 DNA: TGTGCCAGCAACAGGGGGCCCACAGATACGCAGTATTTT; CDR3 protein: CASNRGPTDTQYF
D gene: TRBD2; CDR3 length: 16; J gene: TRBJ2-5; clone size: .; V gene: TRBV6-1; CDR3 DNA: TGTGCCAGCAGTGGGGGGACTAGCGGGAGGATTGAGACCCAGTACTTC; CDR3 protein: CASSGGTSGRIETQYF
D gene: TRBD2; CDR3 length: 14; J gene: TRBJ2-7; clone size: .; V gene: TRBV5-1; CDR3 DNA: TGCGCCAGTTCGACTAGCGGGGGTTCCTACGAGCAGTACTTC; CDR3 protein: CASSTSGGSYEQYF
D gene: .; CDR3 length: 15; J gene: TRBJ1-3; clone size: .; V gene: TRBV2; CDR3 DNA: TGTGCCAGCAGTCCCGAACCGCGCTCTGGAAACACCATATATTTT; CDR3 protein: CASSPEPRSGNTIYF
D gene: .; CDR3 length: 14; J gene: TRBJ2-3; clone size: .; V gene: TRBV2; CDR3 DNA: TGTGCCAGCAGTTTTAACGGGGGCACAGATACGCAGTATTTT; CDR3 protein: CASSFNGGTDTQYF
D gene: .; CDR3 length: 14; J gene: TRBJ2-1; clone size: .; V gene: TRBV6-5; CDR3 DNA: TGTGCCAGCACTCTACTAGGCCCTAACAATGAGCAGTTCTTC; CDR3 protein: CASTLLGPNNEQFF
D gene: TRBD2; CDR3 length: 17; J gene: TRBJ2-1; clone size: .; V gene: TRBV11-3; CDR3 DNA: TGTGCCAGCAGCTTAGCAGAAGGTAGCGGGGGGGCCAATGAGCAGTTCTTC; CDR3 protein: CASSLAEGSGGANEQFF
D gene: .; CDR3 length: 15; J gene: TRBJ1-2; clone size: .; V gene: TRBV7-2; CDR3 DNA: TGTGCCAGCAGCTTAGAGTATCAGGGCACCTATGGCTACACCTTC; CDR3 protein: CASSLEYQGTYGYTF
D gene: TRBD1; CDR3 length: 17; J gene: TRBJ2-2; clone size: .; V gene: TRBV19; CDR3 DNA: TGTGCCAGTAGTGTTCAATTAGGACAGGGAAACACCGGGGAGCTGTTTTTT; CDR3 protein: CASSVQLGQGNTGELFF
D gene: TRBD2; CDR3 length: 17; J gene: TRBJ2-2; clone size: .; V gene: TRBV4-3; CDR3 DNA: TGCGCCAGCAGCCCCTCGGTCAGGCTAGCGGACACCGGGGAGCTGTTTTTT; CDR3 protein: CASSPSVRLADTGELFF
D gene: .; CDR3 length: 13; J gene: TRBJ1-2; clone size: .; V gene: TRBV29-1; CDR3 DNA: TGCAGCGTTGATGAGGAGGGTAACTATGGCTACACCTTC; CDR3 protein: CSVDEEGNYGYTF
D gene: TRBD1; CDR3 length: 16; J gene: TRBJ1-1; clone size: .; V gene: TRBV18; CDR3 DNA: TGTGCCAGCTCACTGGACAGGGGAGATCTGGACACTGAAGCTTTCTTT; CDR3 protein: CASSLDRGDLDTEAFF
D gene: .; CDR3 length: 16; J gene: TRBJ2-2; clone size: .; V gene: TRBV14; CDR3 DNA: TGTGCCAGCAGCCAAAGGCCAGTTGGGAACACCGGGGAGCTGTTTTTT; CDR3 protein: CASSQRPVGNTGELFF
D gene: TRBD1; CDR3 length: 14; J gene: TRBJ1-1; clone size: .; V gene: TRBV18; CDR3 DNA: TGTGCCAGCTCACCACGGACAGGGATCACTGAAGCTTTCTTT; CDR3 protein: CASSPRTGITEAFF
D gene: .; CDR3 length: 14; J gene: TRBJ2-5; clone size: .; V gene: TRBV2; CDR3 DNA: TGTGCCAGCACCCCGCGAGAGGGGCAAGAGACCCAGTACTTC; CDR3 protein: CASTPREGQETQYF
D gene: .; CDR3 length: 12; J gene: TRBJ1-1; clone size: .; V gene: TRBV30; CDR3 DNA: TGTGCCTGGAGTGTGGGGAACACTGAAGCTTTCTTT; CDR3 protein: CAWSVGNTEAFF
D gene: .; CDR3 length: 14; J gene: TRBJ1-3; clone size: .; V gene: TRBV6-5; CDR3 DNA: TGTGCCAGCAGTTACTCTAGGCCTGGAAACACCATATATTTT; CDR3 protein: CASSYSRPGNTIYF
D gene: .; CDR3 length: 16; J gene: TRBJ2-3; clone size: .; V gene: TRBV18; CDR3 DNA: TGTGCCAGCTCACCAGTTAGGGCGGGGAGCACAGATACGCAGTATTTT; CDR3 protein: CASSPVRAGSTDTQYF
D gene: .; CDR3 length: 13; J gene: TRBJ2-7; clone size: .; V gene: TRBV29-1; CDR3 DNA: TGCAGCGTTAGGAGGAGTGTCTCCTACGAGCAGTACTTC; CDR3 protein: CSVRRSVSYEQYF
D gene: TRBD1; CDR3 length: 13; J gene: TRBJ1-1; clone size: few; V gene: TRBV29-1; CDR3 DNA: TGCAGCGTTGGGGGACAGGGAACTTCTGAAGCTTTCTTT; CDR3 protein: CSVGGQGTSEAFF
D gene: .; CDR3 length: 12; J gene: TRBJ2-1; clone size: .; V gene: TRBV6-6; CDR3 DNA: TGTGCCAGCAGTTACTCGGGGAATGAGCAGTTCTTC; CDR3 protein: CASSYSGNEQFF
D gene: .; CDR3 length: 16; J gene: TRBJ2-2; clone size: .; V gene: TRBV19; CDR3 DNA: TGTGCCAGTAGTGGGGACTCGTGGACCGGAGCCGGGGAGCTGTTTTTT; CDR3 protein: CASSGDSWTGAGELFF
D gene: .; CDR3 length: 16; J gene: TRBJ1-1; clone size: .; V gene: TRBV5-1; CDR3 DNA: TGCGCCAGCAGCCCTACGGGCGGCCAGAAGAACACTGAAGCTTTCTTT; CDR3 protein: CASSPTGGQKNTEAFF
D gene: TRBD2; CDR3 length: 17; J gene: TRBJ2-2; clone size: .; V gene: TRBV11-2; CDR3 DNA: TGTGCCAGCAGCTTGCTCCTAGCGGGGGGCTCCACCGGGGAGCTGTTTTTT; CDR3 protein: CASSLLLAGGSTGELFF
D gene: .; CDR3 length: 12; J gene: TRBJ2-7; clone size: .; V gene: TRBV29-1; CDR3 DNA: TGCAGCGTCCGGGACAACTCCTACGAGCAGTACTTC; CDR3 protein: CSVRDNSYEQYF
D gene: .; CDR3 length: 13; J gene: TRBJ1-4; clone size: .; V gene: TRBV30; CDR3 DNA: TGTGCCTGGAACCCAACAGGGAATGAAAAACTGTTTTTT; CDR3 protein: CAWNPTGNEKLFF
D gene: .; CDR3 length: 15; J gene: TRBJ1-2; clone size: medium-sized; V gene: TRBV4-3; CDR3 DNA: TGCGCCAGCAGCCACATCCGGGCGTCCCGCTATGGCTACACCTTC; CDR3 protein: CASSHIRASRYGYTF
D gene: .; CDR3 length: 13; J gene: TRBJ2-2; clone size: .; V gene: TRBV7-2; CDR3 DNA: TGTGCCAGCAGCCCAACTAGGGTCGGGGAGCTGTTTTTT; CDR3 protein: CASSPTRVGELFF
D gene: TRBD1; CDR3 length: 14; J gene: TRBJ2-7; clone size: .; V gene: TRBV5-5; CDR3 DNA: TGTGCCAGCAGCTTGCCTGGGACAGGGGGCGAGCAGTACTTC; CDR3 protein: CASSLPGTGGEQYF
D gene: .; CDR3 length: 14; J gene: TRBJ1-1; clone size: .; V gene: TRBV5-1; CDR3 DNA: TGCGCCAGCAGTGCGGGGGGCCCCCACACTGAAGCTTTCTTT; CDR3 protein: CASSAGGPHTEAFF
D gene: TRBD1; CDR3 length: 12; J gene: TRBJ1-1; clone size: .; V gene: TRBV10-3; CDR3 DNA: TGTGCCATCAGTGCCGGGACAGGGGAAGCTTTCTTT; CDR3 protein: CAISAGTGEAFF
D gene: TRBD2; CDR3 length: 18; J gene: TRBJ2-2; clone size: .; V gene: TRBV2; CDR3 DNA: TGTGCCAGCAGTGTGGGACTAGCGGGAGGGCCGGGTACCGGGGAGCTGTTTTTT; CDR3 protein: CASSVGLAGGPGTGELFF
D gene: TRBD2; CDR3 length: 15; J gene: TRBJ2-3; clone size: .; V gene: TRBV7-3; CDR3 DNA: TGTGCCAGCAGCTTACTAGCGGGAGAGGCGGATACGCAGTATTTT; CDR3 protein: CASSLLAGEADTQYF
D gene: .; CDR3 length: 13; J gene: TRBJ1-2; clone size: .; V gene: TRBV7-8; CDR3 DNA: TGTGCCAGCAGCTTAGGGGACCTTCAACGCTACACCTTC; CDR3 protein: CASSLGDLQRYTF
D gene: .; CDR3 length: 16; J gene: TRBJ2-2; clone size: .; V gene: TRBV5-6; CDR3 DNA: TGTGCCAGCAGCCCGATCCCCAGCCTGAACACCGGGGAGCTGTTTTTT; CDR3 protein: CASSPIPSLNTGELFF